These 30 T cell receptor beta chains share one sample of origin, sequenced in a study of T-cell reconstitution after alpha-beta-depleted transplantation in children. Library preparation (for TCRbeta) was performed with unique molecular identifiers. TCRdb reprocessed the PCR reads via MiXCR and lists one record per CDR3 protein. The data show almost 400,000 distinct CDR3 sequences, roughly 22% seen once. The sequencing here drew on PBMCs from the stem cell graft donor, taken from the stem cell graft. The receptors originated from a human donor who donated a stem cell graft to a child with acute myeloid leukemia.

The V and J genes are TRBV5-4 and TRBJ1-5; D possibly corresponds to TRBD1 (5 bases). V lost 1 base, J lost 0 bases, and 8 bases lay in between. CDR1 and CDR2 from the germline V gene are SGHNT and YYREEE (reference sequence). The CDR3 consists of 15 residues. The CDR3, as DNA: TGTGCCAGCAGCTTGTACGGGGGTAGCAATCAGCCCCAGCATTTT. It translates to CASSLYGGSNQPQHF.

This clonotype was seen only a few times. The chain carries TRBV24-1 and TRBJ1-5, with D uncertain. V was pared by 2 bases and J by 4 bases, with 11 bases between. CDR1 and CDR2 from the germline V gene are KGHDR and SFDVKD. The CDR3 extends over 15 amino acids. CDR3 amino acids: CATSDSGPDNQPQHF. Here the CDR3 DNA reads TGTGCCACCAGTGATTCAGGACCCGATAATCAGCCCCAGCATTTT.

V and J are TRBV12-3 or TRBV12-4 and TRBJ1-5; TRBD1 is a possible D gene (5 bases). The V gene lost 4 bases and the J gene lost 9 bases, with 16 bases spanning the gap. The CDR3 spans 14 residues. The CDR3 region has the DNA TGTGCCAGCAGTTCGCAGGGAGATCTGCGGCCCCAGCATTTT. Its translation is CASSSQGDLRPQHF.

The V and J genes are TRBV7-2 and TRBJ2-2; 11 nucleotides match TRBD2. Unmatched junction bases numbered 8, after V lost 5 bases and J lost 9 bases. Per the germline V gene, CDR1 is SGHTA and CDR2 is FQGNSA. CDR3 length: 15 amino acids. CDR3 region: CASSQSGTSGWELFF. The CDR3 DNA reads TGTGCCAGCAGCCAAAGTGGGACTAGCGGCTGGGAGCTGTTTTTT.

In this sample, this clonotype turned up a few times. CDR3 nucleotide sequence: TGCAGTGCTACCGATAGTGCAGACGAGCAGTACTTC. The encoded protein is CSATDSADEQYF. The chain joins TRBV20-1 to TRBJ2-7; D remains ambiguous. The CDR3 is made up of 12 amino acids. V lost 4 bases and J 5 bases, leaving 12 bases between the germline ends. Germline V gene lookup returns CDR1 DFQATT and CDR2 SNEGSKA (reference sequence).

This clonotype was found a few times. The chain recombines TRBV18 with TRBJ2-7; possible D gene TRBD2, 6 bases. Trimming pared 6 bases from V and 6 bases from J, leaving 18 bases between. The CDR3 runs to 14 residues. CDR1 is KGHSH, CDR2 LQKENI, per germline. The CDR3 region has the DNA TGTGCCAGCTCCCAGGGACTCCTCCTGGGCGAGCAGTACTTC. This gives the protein CASSQGLLLGEQYF.

The gene calls are TRBV7-6 and TRBJ2-1; D may correspond to TRBD1 or TRBD2 (5 bases each). Trimming stripped 3 bases from V and 2 bases from J, with 11 bases between. CDR1 and CDR2 from the germline V gene are SGHVS and FNYEAQ. The CDR3 consists of 15 residues. The CDR3 DNA reads TGTGCCAGCAGCTTGGAAGGGGAGACCTACAATGAGCAGTTCTTC. It encodes CASSLEGETYNEQFF. Together with reference TRBV7-6 and TRBJ2-1, the CDR3 gives the full variable domain: GAGVSQSPRYKVTKRGQDVALRCDPISGHVSLYWYRQALGQGPEFLTYFNYEAQQDKSGLPNDRFSAERPEGSISTLTIQRTEQRDSAMYRCASSLEGETYNEQFFGPGTRLTVL.

This clonotype occurred a few times. V gene TRBV7-6 combines with J gene TRBJ2-1, with TRBD1 matching over 8 bases. Trimming took 6 bases from V and 9 from J; bases not matched to a gene: 13. CDR1 is SGHVS and CDR2 is FNYEAQ in the germline V gene. The CDR3 totals 15 residues. CDR3 amino acids: CASSPRGQGGIEQFF. CDR3 DNA: TGTGCCAGCAGTCCTCGAGGACAGGGCGGAATTGAGCAGTTCTTC. The full variable domain, with the rest looked up from reference TRBV7-6 and TRBJ2-1, is GAGVSQSPRYKVTKRGQDVALRCDPISGHVSLYWYRQALGQGPEFLTYFNYEAQQDKSGLPNDRFSAERPEGSISTLTIQRTEQRDSAMYRCASSPRGQGGIEQFFGPGTRLTVL.

This clonotype was counted only a few times. The chain couples TRBV6-2 or TRBV6-3 to TRBJ2-5; TRBD2 is a possible D gene (5 bases). In germline, CDR1 is MNHEY, CDR2 SVGEGT. The V end was cut by 1 base, the J end by 5 bases, with 11 bases between. This CDR3 is built from 14 residues. The CDR3 region is CASSYLGWEETQYF. In nucleotides, the CDR3 is TGTGCCAGCAGTTACTTGGGCTGGGAGGAGACCCAGTACTTC.

J is TRBJ2-1 and V is TRBV3-1; TRBD2 matches 7 bases. Germline V gene lookup returns CDR1 LGHDT and CDR2 YNNKEL (reference sequence). Losses at the gene ends were 0 bases for V and 8 bases for J; bases not matched to a gene: 7. CDR3 size: 15 residues. The CDR3 is CASSQDRRLADEQFF. Here the CDR3 DNA reads TGTGCCAGCAGCCAAGATCGGAGACTAGCCGATGAGCAGTTCTTC.

This rearrangement joins TRBV5-1 to TRBJ2-7; D might be TRBD2 (6 bases). The CDR3 has 16 amino acids. V lost 4 bases and J 5 bases, leaving 22 bases between the germline ends. Germline V gene lookup returns CDR1 SGHRS and CDR2 YFSETQ. CDR3 sequence reads: CASSPKRDSGPNEQYF. The CDR3 nucleotides read TGCGCCAGCAGCCCGAAACGGGACTCCGGCCCCAACGAGCAGTACTTC.

The gene calls are TRBV11-2 and TRBJ2-1; 10 positions match TRBD2. The CDR3 consists of 19 residues. V lost 0 bases to trimming and J lost 8 bases; unmatched junction nucleotides: 16. CDR1 and CDR2 from the germline V gene are SGHAT and FQNNGV. The CDR3 nucleotides are TGTGCCAGCAGCTTAGATGACTGGCTAGCGGGAGTATTAATCTATGAGCAGTTCTTC. It translates to CASSLDDWLAGVLIYEQFF.

This clonotype was counted only a few times. One end of the junction does not line up with germline, which may come from a read error. The rearrangement uses TRBV7-7 and TRBJ2-5; perhaps TRBD2 as D (6 bases). The length of the CDR3 is 15 residues. CDR1 and CDR2 from the germline V gene are SSHAT and FNYEAQ (reference sequence). CDR3 amino acids: CASSASGQQEETQYF. CDR3 coding DNA: TGTGCTAGCAGCGCCAGCGGGCAGCAAGAAGAGACCCAGTACTTC.

This chain connects TRBV12-3 or TRBV12-4 to TRBJ1-1; D may be TRBD1 (5 bases). V gave up 7 bases and J gave up 4 bases, with 19 bases separating them. CDR3 length: 15 residues. The CDR3 bases are TGTGCCAGCACCGACCCGGGACCCCGGACCACTGAAGCTTTCTTT. It codes for CASTDPGPRTTEAFF.

This rearrangement joins TRBV7-2 to TRBJ2-1; 9 bases agree with TRBD2. The CDR3 is 15 residues long. Germline lookup yields CDR1 SGHTA and CDR2 FQGNSA. V was pared by 0 bases and J by 7 bases, with 4 bases of the junction left unmatched. The CDR3 region is CASSLAAGGGNEQFF. DNA of the CDR3: TGTGCCAGCAGCTTAGCGGCGGGAGGGGGGAATGAGCAGTTCTTC.

This clonotype showed up just a few times. This chain uses TRBV29-1 with TRBJ1-1, with a weak D call TRBD1 (5 bases). This CDR3 region has 10 residues. Trimming pared 8 bases from V and 5 bases from J, leaving 9 bases between. CDR1 and CDR2 from the germline V gene are SQVTM and ANQGSEA. The CDR3, as DNA: TGCAGCCTGGGGGAAACTGAAGCTTTCTTT. Its protein product is CSLGETEAFF.

This clonotype was observed a handful of times. The chain joins TRBV12-3 or TRBV12-4 to TRBJ2-1; D gene unclear. Trimming removed 3 bases from V and 3 bases from J, with 6 bases in between. The CDR3 spans 13 residues. This chain's CDR3 is CASSFKRYNEQFF. The CDR3 DNA reads TGTGCCAGCAGTTTTAAACGCTACAATGAGCAGTTCTTC.

The table lists this clonotype with many counts. The rearrangement links TRBV20-1 to TRBJ2-1; 9 bases agree with TRBD2. The CDR3 runs to 14 residues. Germline loops: CDR1 DFQATT, CDR2 SNEGSKA (reference sequence). After removal of 3 bases from V and 3 bases from J, the junction contained 3 bases not matched to a gene. DNA of the CDR3: TGCAGTGCTAGCTTGACTAGCGGCTACAATGAGCAGTTCTTC. It is translated as CSASLTSGYNEQFF.

This clonotype has a count of ten or more. This sequence joins TRBV12-3 or TRBV12-4 and TRBJ2-3; TRBD2 is a possible D gene (5 bases). The CDR3 is made up of 14 amino acids. The V and J ends lost 6 bases and 4 bases respectively, with 14 bases between them. The CDR3 sequence: CASSRATGADTQYF. The CDR3 nucleotides are TGTGCCAGCAGCCGAGCCACCGGGGCAGATACGCAGTATTTT.

The chain employs TRBV6-5 and TRBJ1-1, with D possibly TRBD1 on 6 matching bases. The CDR3 extends over 16 amino acids. Trimming cost V 0 bases and J 4 bases, with 15 bases left between them. Per the germline V gene, CDR1 is MNHEY and CDR2 is SVGAGI. The CDR3: CASSYSSDSRGTEAFF. The CDR3, as DNA: TGTGCCAGCAGTTACTCTTCGGACAGCCGAGGCACTGAAGCTTTCTTT.

CDR3 DNA sequence: TGTACCAGCAGCCTCGGGAATAGCAATCAGCCCCAGCATTTT. Its translation is CTSSLGNSNQPQHF. This chain uses TRBV1 with TRBJ1-5; TRBD1 is taken as the D call from the table, unchecked against the DNA. TRBV1 counts as a pseudogene. CDR3 size: 14 residues.

The chain couples TRBV7-3 to TRBJ1-1, with a tentative D call TRBD1 (5 bases). Trimming took off 3 bases at V and 3 bases at J, with 8 bases between the two ends. CDR1 and CDR2 (germline): SGHTA, FQGTGA. There are 13 residues in the CDR3. The CDR3 DNA sequence: TGTGCCAGCAGCTTGACAGAATACACTGAAGCTTTCTTT. This sequence encodes CASSLTEYTEAFF.

The V gene is TRBV12-3 or TRBV12-4, the J gene TRBJ2-3; 7 nucleotides line up with TRBD2. V trimming: 3 bases; J trimming: 6 bases; junction bases outside the gene matches: 12. The CDR3 totals 16 residues. CDR3 amino acids: CASSFILAGDRDTQYF. The CDR3 region has the DNA TGTGCCAGCAGTTTCATATTGGCGGGAGATAGGGATACGCAGTATTTT.

The chain recombines TRBV20-1 with TRBJ2-1; weak D call: TRBD2 (5 bases). With 3 bases removed from V and 9 bases from J, the gap between germline ends came to 15 bases. Looked up from germline, CDR1 is DFQATT and CDR2 is SNEGSKA (reference sequence). CDR3 length: 13 amino acids. The CDR3, as DNA: TGCAGTGCTAGGGACCCGCGGGTCACTGAGCAGTTCTTC. It specifies CSARDPRVTEQFF.

This clonotype was detected only a few times. The V and J genes are TRBV20-1 and TRBJ2-7; D unclear. CDR3 size: 13 residues. V was cut by 2 bases and J by 0 bases, with 8 bases left in between. CDR1 and CDR2 (germline): DFQATT, SNEGSKA (reference sequence). The CDR3 DNA is TGCAGTGCTAGAAGAGACACCTCCTACGAGCAGTACTTC. Its translation: CSARRDTSYEQYF.

This clonotype was picked up a small number of times. The chain joins TRBV24-1 to TRBJ2-2; tentatively, D is TRBD1 (6 bases). The CDR3 is made up of 16 amino acids. Germline V gene sequence: CDR1 KGHDR, CDR2 SFDVKD. V was cut by 0 bases and J by 4 bases, with 11 bases left in between. CDR3 sequence reads: CATSDLQGRGTGELFF. CDR3 nucleotides: TGTGCCACCAGTGATTTGCAAGGCAGGGGCACCGGGGAGCTGTTTTTT.

The chain carries TRBV24-1 and TRBJ2-1; 8 bases line up with TRBD1. The CDR3 extends over 13 amino acids. Germline loops: CDR1 KGHDR, CDR2 SFDVKD. V was clipped by 8 bases and J by 8 bases; unmatched bases: 7. The CDR3 protein is CATKRQGMDEQFF. The CDR3 nucleotides are TGTGCCACCAAGAGACAGGGGATGGATGAGCAGTTCTTC.

The J gene is TRBJ2-7, the V gene TRBV11-2; D possibly matches TRBD1 or TRBD2 (5 bases each). Trimming shortened V by 8 bases and J by 0 bases, and 14 bases separated the two germline ends. This CDR3 contains 14 residues. Germline loops: CDR1 SGHAT, CDR2 FQNNGV. The CDR3 loop reads CASRRGASSYEQYF. The CDR3 DNA is TGTGCCAGCCGGAGAGGGGCGAGCTCCTACGAGCAGTACTTC.

The J gene is TRBJ2-3, the V gene TRBV12-3 or TRBV12-4; the match to TRBD1 covers 8 bases. The junction had 6 bases not matched to a gene; V was cut back by 6 bases and J by 4 bases. The CDR3 is 14 amino acids. The CDR3 loop reads CASSPRGRPDTQYF. CDR3 coding DNA: TGTGCCAGCAGCCCCAGGGGGCGCCCAGATACGCAGTATTTT.

V and J are TRBV12-3 or TRBV12-4 and TRBJ1-2; 9 bases match TRBD1. This CDR3 is built from 15 residues. The V segment lost 4 bases and the J segment 3 bases; nucleotides outside the gene matches: 6. The CDR3 DNA reads TGTGCCAGCAGTTGGTCAGGACAGGGGTACTATGGCTACACCTTC. This sequence encodes CASSWSGQGYYGYTF.